A single sample is the source of the 4 T cell receptor beta chains below, sequenced in a study of blood T cell repertoires in COVID-19. Profiling relied on immunoSEQ multiplex PCR, and the TCRdb table lists in-frame clones only, not all of them. Among some 250,000 clones, approximately 91% were seen once, and the ten largest hold around 0.8%. The sequenced material came from peripheral blood. These receptors were collected from a woman aged 25 to 39 with acute or convalescent COVID-19.

The V call is TRBV19, the J call TRBJ2-7; tentatively, D is TRBD1 (6 bases). Germline V gene lookup returns CDR1 LNHDA and CDR2 SQIVND (reference sequence). The CDR3 sequence is 15 residues long. Trimming took 1 base from V and 1 from J, leaving 11 bases between them. CDR3 sequence: CASSIAGTTSYEQYF. CDR3 nucleotides: TGTGCCAGTAGTATAGCCGGGACAACGTCCTACGAGCAGTACTTC.

In its sample, this clone was seen once. J is TRBJ2-5 and V is TRBV12-3 or TRBV12-4; no firm D call. The CDR3 loop spans 12 amino acids. Deletions cut 3 bases from V and 1 base from J, with 3 bases between. This CDR3 is CASSFLQETQYF. The CDR3, as DNA: TGTGCCAGCAGTTTTCTCCAAGAGACCCAGTACTTC.

This clone was seen more than once but under ten times. V usage is TRBV14 and J usage is TRBJ2-7; possible D gene TRBD1, 7 bases. This CDR3 has 14 amino acids. Between the trimmed V and J ends, which lost 1 base and 6 bases, there was a span of 13 bases. Per the germline V gene, CDR1 is SGHDN and CDR2 is FVKESK. Here the CDR3 reads CASSQVQGGREQYF. The CDR3 nucleotides read TGTGCCAGCAGCCAAGTCCAGGGGGGACGCGAGCAGTACTTC.

V usage is TRBV30 and J usage is TRBJ2-7; 8 nucleotides line up with TRBD2. V gave up 4 bases and J gave up 2 bases; unmatched junction bases: 7. The CDR3 is 14 amino acids. Germline-derived CDR1 and CDR2 are GTSNPN and SVGIG (reference sequence). As DNA, the CDR3 is TGTGCCTGGAACGGGAGGGGGACCCCCTACGAGCAGTACTTC. It codes for CAWNGRGTPYEQYF.